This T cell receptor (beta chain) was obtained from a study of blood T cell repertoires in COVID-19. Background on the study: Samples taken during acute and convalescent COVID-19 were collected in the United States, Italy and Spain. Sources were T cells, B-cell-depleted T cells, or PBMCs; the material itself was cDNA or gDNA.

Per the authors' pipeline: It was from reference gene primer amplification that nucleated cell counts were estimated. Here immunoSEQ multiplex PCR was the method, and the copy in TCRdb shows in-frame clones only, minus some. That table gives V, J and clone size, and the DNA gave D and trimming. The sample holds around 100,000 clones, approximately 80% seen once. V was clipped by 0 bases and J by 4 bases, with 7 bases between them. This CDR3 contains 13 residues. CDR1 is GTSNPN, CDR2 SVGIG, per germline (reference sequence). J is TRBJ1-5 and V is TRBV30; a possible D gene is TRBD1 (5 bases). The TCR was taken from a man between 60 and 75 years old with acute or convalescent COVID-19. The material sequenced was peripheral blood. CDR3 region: CAWSVQANQPQHF. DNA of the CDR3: TGTGCCTGGAGTGTACAGGCAAATCAGCCCCAGCATTTT.